This T cell receptor beta chain was profiled in a study of shared clonotypes between healthy human individuals. Study-level results: The rarefaction results pointed to incomplete sorted-subset sequencing despite large depth. Naive CD4 clonotype sharing across several donors was 4% to 5%.

V shed 1 base and J shed 1 base, with 5 bases lying between them. The CDR3 covers 13 residues. Germline V gives CDR1 SGDLS, CDR2 YYNGEE. Produced via immunoSEQ multiplex PCR; TCRdb's table is partial and in-frame only. The sample holds some 900,000 clones, 76% seen once. The CD4+ fraction was divided into a CD45RA+ naive subset and a CD45RA-negative memory subset. Only one count was recorded for this clone. Its antigen remains unidentified. Sequenced material: memory CD4+ T cells sorted from blood. Subset defined: CD45RA-negative fraction. The origin of this receptor is a man aged 18 to 30 in good health. The chain has TRBV9 and TRBJ2-5; unclear D gene. The CDR3 DNA reads as TGTGCCAGCAGCGTACGGCCCCAAGAGACCCAGTACTTC. Translated, it gives CASSVRPQETQYF.